Listed here are 25 T cell receptor beta chains from one sample, sequenced in a study of cytomegalovirus exposure and HLA in healthy donors. The PCR had 60 Vbeta and 13 Jbeta primers. Assay used: immunoSEQ multiplex PCR; TCRdb lists only in-frame clones, some missing. The data show more than 150,000 clones, 80% seen once. The specimen sequenced was PBMCs. These receptors originate from a woman aged 50 to 65 in good health and CMV-seropositive.

The genes are TRBV19 and TRBJ2-3, with 12 bases fitting TRBD2. The CDR3 loop spans 14 amino acids. CDR1 is LNHDA, CDR2 SQIVND, per germline (reference sequence). V was clipped by 8 bases and J by 3 bases; unmatched bases: 3. CDR3 DNA: TGTGCCAGTCGGACTAGCGGGGTTACAGATACGCAGTATTTT. Translation: CASRTSGVTDTQYF.

The rearrangement joins TRBV11-3 to TRBJ2-1, with 10 bases that match TRBD2. The V and J ends lost 1 base and 3 bases, in that order; junction bases with no gene match: 9. The CDR3 totals 18 residues. Per the germline V gene, CDR1 is SGHNT and CDR2 is YENEEA. CDR3: CASSLGPFLAGVYNEQFF. The CDR3 DNA is TGTGCCAGCAGCTTAGGCCCCTTTCTAGCGGGGGTCTACAATGAGCAGTTCTTC.

The sample holds a few counts of this clone. The CDR3 coding sequence is TGTGCCAGTGGCCCGGGACACTTATCTTACAATGAGCAGTTCTTC. This translates into CASGPGHLSYNEQFF. V usage is TRBV19 and J usage is TRBJ2-1; tentative D call: TRBD1 (6 bases). The V gene lost 8 bases and the J gene lost 4 bases, with 18 bases spanning the gap. Per the germline V gene, CDR1 is LNHDA and CDR2 is SQIVND (reference sequence). CDR3 length: 15 amino acids.

In its sample, this clone was seen once. V gene TRBV9 combines with J gene TRBJ1-2; D is possibly TRBD1 (6 bases). Germline V CDR1 and CDR2: SGDLS, YYNGEE. The CDR3 extends over 14 amino acids. Trimming took 2 bases from V and 4 from J, leaving 12 bases between them. The CDR3 nucleotides are TGTGCCAGCAGCGTCCGGGACATGAGCTATGGCTACACCTTC. As protein: CASSVRDMSYGYTF.

The chain recombines TRBV28 with TRBJ2-6; 8 bases fit TRBD1. Trimming at V came to 7 bases and at J to 4 bases, leaving 9 bases not matched to a gene. This CDR3 has 16 residues. Germline V gene data show CDR1 as MDHEN and CDR2 as SYDVKM. The CDR3 nucleotides are TGTGCCAGCATTCCAGGGGGCGCGATGGGGGCCAACGTCCTGACTTTC. This translates into CASIPGGAMGANVLTF.

J is TRBJ2-6 and V is TRBV5-1; D may be TRBD2 (5 bases). The CDR3 is 16 residues long. V dropped 2 bases and J dropped 0 bases, with 9 bases sitting between them. Germline V CDR1 and CDR2: SGHRS, YFSETQ. CDR3 region: CASSFGVLSGANVLTF. CDR3 DNA sequence: TGCGCCAGCAGCTTCGGGGTACTCTCTGGGGCCAACGTCCTGACTTTC.

A few counts support this clone. The rearrangement links TRBV6-5 to TRBJ2-7; D not certain. The V and J ends lost 8 bases and 0 bases respectively, with 14 bases between them. CDR1 MNHEY and CDR2 SVGAGI come from the germline V gene. This CDR3 has 14 residues. The CDR3 DNA is TGTGCCAGCCAGGTACATGGCAGCTCCTACGAGCAGTACTTC. Protein product: CASQVHGSSYEQYF.

The V call is TRBV4-2, the J call TRBJ2-2; 9 nucleotides line up with TRBD1. The germline V gene has CDR1 LGHNA and CDR2 YNFKEQ. Germline trimming cut 1 base from V and 1 base from J; bases unmatched to any gene: 10. The CDR3 is made up of 19 amino acids. CDR3 nucleotides: TGTGCCAGCAGCCAAGTCCCGGGACAGGGTTCCATGAACACCGGGGAGCTGTTTTTT. Translating gives CASSQVPGQGSMNTGELFF.

This rearrangement joins TRBV4-3 to TRBJ1-2; TRBD1 matches 9 bases. The CDR3 is 15 residues long. CDR1 and CDR2 from the germline V gene are LGHNA and YSLEER. V was pared by 0 bases and J by 4 bases, with 3 bases of the junction left unmatched. CDR3 sequence reads: CASSQDSDRGYGYTF. The CDR3, as DNA: TGCGCCAGCAGCCAAGATTCGGACAGGGGCTATGGCTACACCTTC.

The V and J genes are TRBV5-1 and TRBJ2-1, with TRBD2 matching over 13 bases. The CDR3 totals 16 residues. V dropped 0 bases and J dropped 8; count of bases not matched to a gene: 5. The V gene's germline CDR1 is SGHRS and CDR2 YFSETQ. For the CDR3, the DNA is TGCGCCAGCAGCTTGGAACTAGCGGGAGGGAGCGATGAGCAGTTCTTC. Translating gives CASSLELAGGSDEQFF.

This chain links TRBV9 with TRBJ2-6; a weak D match, TRBD1 (5 bases). Germline values: CDR1 SGDLS, CDR2 YYNGEE. The V gene lost 1 base and the J gene lost 5 bases, with 19 bases spanning the gap. The CDR3 consists of 18 residues. As DNA, the CDR3 is TGTGCCAGCAGCGTACCGGCAGGGTTTCTTAATCGGGCCAACGTCCTGACTTTC. Residues: CASSVPAGFLNRANVLTF.

This clone has just a few counts. This rearrangement joins TRBV30 to TRBJ1-6; D is undetermined. Per germline, CDR1 GTSNPN and CDR2 SVGIG (reference sequence). CDR3 size: 11 residues. Trimming cost V 5 bases and J 14 bases, with 13 bases left between them. The CDR3, as DNA: TGTGCCTGGTTGGCGGGCAGGACCCTCCACTTT. Translation gives CAWLAGRTLHF. The variable domain in full, completed from reference TRBV30 and TRBJ1-6, reads SQTIHQWPATLVQPVGSPLSLECTVEGTSNPNLYWYRQAAGRGLQLLFYSVGIGQISSEVPQNLSASRPQDRQFILSSKKLLLSDSGFYLCAWLAGRTLHFGNGTRLTVT.

This rearrangement joins TRBV7-2 to TRBJ2-7; possible D gene TRBD2, 5 bases. CDR3 length: 15 amino acids. Germline V lookup: CDR1 SGHTA, CDR2 FQGNSA. Trimming removed 1 base from V and 9 bases from J, with 19 bases in between. The CDR3 DNA is TGTGCCAGCAGCTTAGGATCCAGGACTCTTGTTATGCAGTACTTC. As protein: CASSLGSRTLVMQYF.

V and J are TRBV11-3 and TRBJ2-3, with D unclear. V lost 2 bases to trimming and J lost 4 bases, with 10 bases between them. The CDR3 runs to 14 residues. CDR1 and CDR2 (germline): SGHNT, YENEEA. DNA of the CDR3: TGTGCCAGCAGCTTAAGCCCCAGGCCAGATACGCAGTATTTT. It encodes CASSLSPRPDTQYF.

The rearrangement uses TRBV7-3 and TRBJ2-2; D gene uncertain. Deletions cut 4 bases from V and 1 base from J, with 4 bases between. Germline CDR1 is SGHTA and CDR2 is FQGTGA. The length of the CDR3 is 13 residues. DNA of the CDR3: TGTGCCAGCAGCTCACTGAACACCGGGGAGCTGTTTTTT. Encoded protein: CASSSLNTGELFF.

The CDR3 loop reads CASSQETSGRTDTQYF. The CDR3 DNA reads TGCGCCAGCAGCCAAGAAACGAGCGGGAGAACAGATACGCAGTATTTT. This chain connects TRBV4-3 to TRBJ2-3; 8 nucleotides match TRBD2. Germline CDR1 is LGHNA and CDR2 is YSLEER. The junction had 5 bases not matched to a gene; V was cut back by 0 bases and J by 3 bases. The CDR3 is 16 amino acids.

The V gene is TRBV11-2, the J gene TRBJ2-5; 11 nucleotides match TRBD2. Per the germline V gene, CDR1 is SGHAT and CDR2 is FQNNGV. Germline trimming cut 6 bases from V and 4 bases from J; bases unmatched to any gene: 7. There are 15 residues in the CDR3. CDR3 protein: CASSSSGLAGETQYF. The CDR3 DNA reads as TGTGCCAGCAGTAGTTCTGGACTAGCGGGAGAGACCCAGTACTTC.

The chain is built from TRBV7-9 and TRBJ2-7, with 8 bases lining up with TRBD2. The germline V gene encodes CDR1 SEHNR and CDR2 FQNEAQ (reference sequence). This CDR3 has 15 amino acids. V was clipped by 6 bases and J by 2 bases; unmatched bases: 9. The CDR3 region has the DNA TGTGCCAGCAGGGGAGCGGGGGACCATCCCTACGAGCAGTACTTC. The encoded protein is CASRGAGDHPYEQYF.

The chain uses TRBV2 and TRBJ2-2; D gene uncertain. The V and J ends lost 5 bases and 0 bases respectively, with 7 bases between them. The CDR3 length is 14 residues. Germline-derived CDR1 and CDR2 are SNHLY and FYNNEI. This CDR3 is CASSYLANTGELFF. The CDR3 DNA follows: TGTGCCAGCAGTTACCTAGCGAACACCGGGGAGCTGTTTTTT.

V gene TRBV19 combines with J gene TRBJ1-6; 9 nucleotides line up with TRBD1. CDR1 is LNHDA, CDR2 SQIVND, per germline (reference sequence). The trim removed 9 bases at V and 7 bases at J, leaving 7 bases unmatched. CDR3 length equals 14 residues. In DNA, the CDR3 is TGTGCCAGCACGACAGGGGGAAGAAATTCACCCCTCCACTTT. This codes for CASTTGGRNSPLHF.

This clone was counted a single time. The chain links TRBV4-3 to TRBJ2-3, with unresolved D. This CDR3 contains 14 residues. CDR1 LGHNA and CDR2 YSLEER come from the germline V gene. The V end was cut by 0 bases, the J end by 8 bases, with 12 bases between. The CDR3 DNA sequence: TGCGCCAGCAGCCAAGATTTGGGTAGAGGTACGCAGTATTTT. Amino acid sequence: CASSQDLGRGTQYF.

The CDR3: CASSKGSGRERDTQYF. In nucleotides, the CDR3 is TGTGCCAGCAGCAAAGGGAGCGGGAGGGAGAGGGATACGCAGTATTTT. V is TRBV21-1 and J is TRBJ2-3; the table's D call TRBD2 went unverified against the DNA. TRBV21-1 is tagged as a pseudogene. The CDR3 runs 16 residues.

This chain joins TRBV28 and TRBJ2-5, with TRBD2 matching over 10 bases. Germline V gene lookup returns CDR1 MDHEN and CDR2 SYDVKM. The CDR3 loop spans 15 amino acids. Trimming cost V 7 bases and J 5 bases; bases outside gene matches: 10. The CDR3 DNA reads as TGTGCCAGCACCCTGGCAGCGGGGGGGCTTGAGACCCAGTACTTC. Amino acids: CASTLAAGGLETQYF.

This chain links TRBV11-2 with TRBJ2-7; the match to TRBD2 covers 13 bases. The CDR3 contains 15 residues. The trim removed 5 bases at V and 7 bases at J, leaving 8 bases unmatched. Per the germline V gene, CDR1 is SGHAT and CDR2 is FQNNGV. The CDR3 region has the DNA TGTGCCAGCAGCCCTGGACTAGCGGGGGCGGGGGAGCAGTACTTC. Translation gives CASSPGLAGAGEQYF.

This clone came up once. This chain connects TRBV4-3 to TRBJ1-3, with 8 bases identical to TRBD1. V shed 2 bases and J 3 bases; nucleotides not matched to a gene: 9. Germline V gene sequence: CDR1 LGHNA, CDR2 YSLEER. CDR3 length: 17 amino acids. This CDR3 reads CASSQRIGQGGGNTIYF. The CDR3 DNA is TGCGCCAGCAGCCAAAGGATAGGACAGGGAGGTGGAAACACCATATATTTT.